This TCR beta chain was sequenced for a study of Graves' ophthalmopathy and Graves' hyperthyroidism. It was on clinical symptoms, serum thyroxine, TRAb, thyroid ultrasound and orbital computed tomography that diagnosis relied. The authors amplified TCR beta CDR3 regions from RNA transcripts. HTBI-primed RT-PCR formed the first round, and a multiplex PCR formed the second. TCRdb re-analysed the multiplex PCR reads in MiXCR, keeping a single row per CDR3 protein. This table has around 1.1 million distinct CDR3 sequences, roughly 35% appearing once. This CDR3 comprises 15 residues. Germline CDR1 and CDR2: LGHNA and YSLEER. The germline V and J ends were trimmed by 6 bases and 1 base, with 15 bases remaining between them. With respect to this clonotype: A much larger clone lies one base from this, so it may be a read error.

Sequenced input: peripheral blood or thyroid tissue (not recorded which). The V call is TRBV4-3, the J call TRBJ1-2, with unresolved D. The clonotype was recovered from an adult man with Graves' hyperthyroidism. In DNA form, the CDR3 reads TGCGCCAGCAGTCGAGACGGGTCCTTTAACTATGGCTACACCTTC. Translated, it gives CASSRDGSFNYGYTF.